This T cell receptor (beta chain) stems from a study of T-cell reconstitution after alpha-beta-depleted transplantation in children. The study, taken as a whole, reports: At one year after transplant, newly produced T cells mostly accounted for T-cell counts and diversity. About two months after transplant, alpha-beta T cells reportedly came from several hundred expanded graft clones. In some patients, recipient T cells and intrathymic progenitors surviving conditioning explained high day-60 diversity.

The CDR3 consists of 12 residues. Germline CDR1 and CDR2: SNHLY and FYNNEI. V lost 7 bases and J 8 bases, leaving 12 bases between the germline ends. Concerning this clonotype: Its cognate antigen is unknown.

Unique molecular identifiers were incorporated into the prepared TCRbeta library. TCRdb re-called the PCR reads with MiXCR, one entry per CDR3 protein. This repertoire shows 450,000 to 600,000 distinct CDR3 sequences, roughly 13% found once; its top ten account for around 2%. The chain is built from TRBV2 and TRBJ2-4, with TRBD2 as a possible D gene (6 bases). This clonotype was sampled from a male patient younger than 18 who had a stem cell transplant for acute myeloid leukemia, so the T cells may come from the graft donor. The sample was PBMCs, mostly from graft donor cells, taken 360 days after TCRalphabeta/CD19-depleted stem cell transplant. The CDR3 loop reads CASTVREDIQYF. CDR3 in DNA: TGTGCCAGCACGGTAAGGGAGGACATTCAGTACTTC.